A selection of T cell receptor beta chains follows, all from one sample in a study of T cell responses to AZD1222 COVID-19 vaccine. Produced via immunoSEQ multiplex PCR; TCRdb's table is partial and in-frame only. This table has roughly 13,000 clones, 84% appearing once. Here the sequenced sample was peripheral blood, taken 28 days after the second AZD1222 dose. The receptors shown here come from an adult who received the AZD1222 COVID-19 vaccine. CDR3s include the opening cysteine and the closing phenylalanine or tryptophan. Fields, in order: clone size, J gene, V gene, D gene, CDR3 DNA, CDR3 protein. A D gene is named only where the DNA matches it firmly. Size values are once, few and many counts, or a class for expanded clones, and some rows have none.

>NA|TRBJ2-7|TRBV10-3|NA
TGTGCCATCAGCCAGACAGTCTACGAGCAGTACTTC
CAISQTVYEQYF
>NA|TRBJ1-6|TRBV6-6|NA
TGTGCCAGCAGTTCAGGCCGGGACGGGAATTCACCCCTCCACTTT
CASSSGRDGNSPLHF
>NA|TRBJ2-3|TRBV3-1/TRBV3-2|NA
TGTGCCAGCAGCCAAGATGGCAGGAGAGATACGCAGTATTTT
CASSQDGRRDTQYF
>NA|TRBJ2-1|TRBV6-5|TRBD1
TGTGCCAGCAGTTACCCGGGACAGGGGAACAATGAGCAGTTCTTC
CASSYPGQGNNEQFF
>NA|TRBJ2-3|TRBV3-1/TRBV3-2|NA
TGTGCCAGCAGACCCAACAGGGGGGGGAGCACAGATACGCAGTATTTT
CASRPNRGGSTDTQYF
>NA|TRBJ2-3|TRBV30|NA
TGTGCCTGGAGTGCGGGGGGCGGCGCAGATACGCAGTATTTT
CAWSAGGGADTQYF
>NA|TRBJ1-2|TRBV4-1|NA
TGCGCCAGCAGCCAGCCAGCAGTCGGCTATGGCTACACCTTC
CASSQPAVGYGYTF
>NA|TRBJ1-4|TRBV7-9|NA
TGTGCCAGCAGCTTAGACAGGTGGACTAATGAAAAACTGTTTTTT
CASSLDRWTNEKLFF
>NA|TRBJ2-3|TRBV5-1|TRBD1
TGCGCCAGCAGCTTGCAAAGACAGGGGTCAGATACGCAGTATTTT
CASSLQRQGSDTQYF
>NA|TRBJ1-2|TRBV7-2|NA
TGTGCCAGCAGCTGGACCCAGATCAGGGTGACGGGCGGCTACACCTTC
CASSWTQIRVTGGYTF
>NA|TRBJ1-5|TRBV13|NA
TGTGCCAGCAGTTCTAGAGTCAATCAGCCCCAGCATTTT
CASSSRVNQPQHF
>NA|TRBJ2-7|TRBV12-3/TRBV12-4|NA
TGTGCCAGCCGACAGGAGAGCTACGAGCAGTACTTC
CASRQESYEQYF
>NA|TRBJ1-1|TRBV7-2|NA
TGTGCCAGCAGCCCCGGGATGAACACTGAAGCTTTCTTT
CASSPGMNTEAFF
>NA|TRBJ1-3|TRBV11-2|NA
TGTGCCAGCAGCTTGCAGGCCTCTGGAAACACCATATATTTT
CASSLQASGNTIYF
>NA|TRBJ2-1|TRBV5-1|TRBD2
TGCGCCAGCAGCTTGGGGACTAGCGGGAGGGGCAATGAGCAGTTCTTC
CASSLGTSGRGNEQFF
>NA|TRBJ1-2|TRBV7-8|NA
TGTGCCAGCAGCTCGGGGAGGTCGAATGGCTACACCTTC
CASSSGRSNGYTF
>NA|TRBJ2-3|TRBV5-1|TRBD2
TGCGCCAGCAGCCTGCTTAGCGGGGGGGCCTCAGATACGCAGTATTTT
CASSLLSGGASDTQYF
>NA|TRBJ2-1|TRBV10-3|TRBD1
TGTGCCATCAGGACGGGACAGGGATTGAATGAGCAGTTCTTC
CAIRTGQGLNEQFF
>NA|TRBJ1-1|TRBV18|TRBD1
TGTGCCAGCTCACCAGTGGGACAGGGACACCCGATGGACACTGAAGCTTTCTTT
CASSPVGQGHPMDTEAFF
>NA|TRBJ1-1|TRBV29-1|NA
TGCAGCGTTGAAGATCGGGGGGCTGGGGGAGCTTTCTTT
CSVEDRGAGGAFF
>NA|TRBJ1-5|TRBV2|TRBD1
TGTGCCAGCAGGGGGACAGTCAATCAGCCCCAGCATTTT
CASRGTVNQPQHF
>NA|TRBJ1-2|TRBV19|NA
TGTGCCAGTAGTAAGCAGGGCAACTATGGCTACACCTTC
CASSKQGNYGYTF
>NA|TRBJ2-7|TRBV11-2|NA
TGTGCCAGCAGCTTAGGCAGATCCTACGAGCAGTACTTC
CASSLGRSYEQYF
>NA|TRBJ2-7|TRBV6-5|TRBD2
TGTGCCAGCAGGCCGGGACTAGCGTACGAGCAGTACTTC
CASRPGLAYEQYF
>NA|TRBJ2-3|TRBV7-8|NA
TGTGCCAGCAGCTTAGGGCTAGTTAGTCCCACAGATACGCAGTATTTT
CASSLGLVSPTDTQYF
>NA|TRBJ2-7|TRBV2|NA
TGTGCCAGCAGTGAATATAGCGGAGCTCCAGGATTC
CASSEYSGAPGF
>once|TRBJ2-1|TRBV9|NA
TGTGCCAGCAGCGTCGGGATTAACTCCTACAATGAGCAGTTCTTC
CASSVGINSYNEQFF
>NA|TRBJ2-7|TRBV2|TRBD1
TGTGCCAGCAGTGATATAATAGGGACAGAATACGAGCAGTACTTC
CASSDIIGTEYEQYF
>NA|TRBJ2-7|TRBV3-1/TRBV3-2|NA
TGTGCCAGCAGCCGGACCGACGTAGAGACTAGAAAGCAGTACTTC
CASSRTDVETRKQYF
>few|TRBJ1-2|TRBV29-1|NA
TGCAGCGTTGAATCGGGCACTAACTATGGCTACACCTTC
CSVESGTNYGYTF
>NA|TRBJ1-2|TRBV2|NA
TGTGCCAGCAGTGAGGGTCCTCGGGAGTTCACCTTC
CASSEGPREFTF
>NA|TRBJ1-1|TRBV20-1|NA
TGCAGTGCTGGACGATGGGCTGAAGCTTTCTTT
CSAGRWAEAFF
>once|TRBJ2-2|TRBV4-1|NA
TGCGCCAGCAGCCAAGATCGTCTCCTCTGGGCGGAAAAAGGCGAGCTGTTTTTT
CASSQDRLLWAEKGELFF
>NA|TRBJ1-2|TRBV5-1|NA
TGCGCCAGCAGCCCGGACGGTGACTATGGCTACACCTTC
CASSPDGDYGYTF
>NA|TRBJ1-2|TRBV5-1|NA
TGCGCCAGCAGCCCTGACAAGGGGGCTAACTATGGCTACACCTTC
CASSPDKGANYGYTF
>NA|TRBJ1-4|TRBV2|NA
TGTGCCAGCAGTAAAACGGGGGCTGGGGAAAAACTGTTTTTT
CASSKTGAGEKLFF
>NA|TRBJ1-2|TRBV27|NA
TGTGCCAGCAGTTTATCAATTCTAGCTAACTATGGCTACACCTTC
CASSLSILANYGYTF
>NA|TRBJ1-5|TRBV19|TRBD1
TGTGCCAGTAGCCCCACAGGGGTCTTCCAGCCCCAGCATTTT
CASSPTGVFQPQHF
>NA|TRBJ1-2|TRBV30|NA
TGTGCCTGGAGCCCAGGGATTGGCTACACCTTC
CAWSPGIGYTF
>NA|TRBJ1-2|TRBV3-1/TRBV3-2|NA
TGTGCCAGCAGCCTCGGCAGCAGTGGCTACACCTTC
CASSLGSSGYTF
>NA|TRBJ2-1|TRBV15|NA
TGTGCCACCAGCAGAGAGAGAGGGATTACTGGTTACAATGAGCAGTTCTTC
CATSRERGITGYNEQFF
>NA|TRBJ1-6|TRBV4-2|NA
TGTGCCAGCAGCCAAGAGGCCCGACAGAATTCACCCCTCCACTTT
CASSQEARQNSPLHF
>NA|TRBJ1-6|TRBV7-6|TRBD1
TGTGCCAGCAGCTTAAGACAGGGGAATTCACCCCTCCACTTT
CASSLRQGNSPLHF
>NA|TRBJ2-3|TRBV7-3|TRBD2
TGTGCCAGCAGCTTCGGCGGGGGGGTCACAGATACGCAGTATTTT
CASSFGGGVTDTQYF
>NA|TRBJ1-2|TRBV19|NA
TGTGCCAGTAGTATATACGGGGCCCACTATGGCTACACCTTC
CASSIYGAHYGYTF
>few|TRBJ1-1|TRBV9|NA
TGTGCCAGCAGCGTAGTGGAAGGAGACTACACTGAAGCTTTCTTT
CASSVVEGDYTEAFF
>NA|TRBJ2-7|TRBV5-1|NA
TGCGCCAGCAGCTTGTTGGGTTCGGACGAGCAGTACTTC
CASSLLGSDEQYF
>NA|TRBJ1-5|TRBV4-2|TRBD1
TGTGCCAGCAGCCACGATACAGGGGGGAATCAGCCCCAGCATTTT
CASSHDTGGNQPQHF
>NA|TRBJ1-2|TRBV9|NA
TGTGCCAGCAGCGTCGACCGAGGAGGGGGCTACACCTTC
CASSVDRGGGYTF
>NA|TRBJ2-1|TRBV11-2|TRBD2
TGTGCCAGCAGCTTAGAGGCGGGAGGTGAGCAGTTCTTC
CASSLEAGGEQFF
>NA|TRBJ2-1|TRBV7-3|TRBD2
TGTGCCAGCAGCTTAGAGGGGACTAGCGGGATTTCCTACAATGAGCAGTTCTTC
CASSLEGTSGISYNEQFF
>NA|TRBJ1-6|TRBV7-3|TRBD1
TGTGCCAGCACCCTAGGAGGCAGGGGGCACGATTATAGGAGCTCCTATAATTCACCCCTCCACTTT
CASTLGGRGHDYRSSYNSPLHF
>NA|TRBJ2-5|TRBV20-1|NA
TGCAGTGCTAGTGACCTCCTGAGGGGGTACCAAGAGACCCAGTACTTC
CSASDLLRGYQETQYF
>NA|TRBJ1-2|TRBV5-4|TRBD1
TGTGCCAGCAGCTGGACAGGAACTTTTGATGGCTACACCTTC
CASSWTGTFDGYTF